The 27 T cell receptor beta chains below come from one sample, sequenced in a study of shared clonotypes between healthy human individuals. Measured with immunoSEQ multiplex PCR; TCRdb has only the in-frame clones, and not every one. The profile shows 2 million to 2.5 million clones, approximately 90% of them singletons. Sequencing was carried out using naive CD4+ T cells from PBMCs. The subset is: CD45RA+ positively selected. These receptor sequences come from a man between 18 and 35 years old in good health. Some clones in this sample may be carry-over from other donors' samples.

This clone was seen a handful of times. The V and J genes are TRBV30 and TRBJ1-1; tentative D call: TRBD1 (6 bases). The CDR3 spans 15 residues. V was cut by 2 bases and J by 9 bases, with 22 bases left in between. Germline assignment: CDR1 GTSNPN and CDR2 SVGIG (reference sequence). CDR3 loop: CAWSLTPGSRGKAFF. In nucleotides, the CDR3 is TGTGCCTGGAGTCTAACCCCGGGATCAAGGGGGAAAGCTTTCTTT.

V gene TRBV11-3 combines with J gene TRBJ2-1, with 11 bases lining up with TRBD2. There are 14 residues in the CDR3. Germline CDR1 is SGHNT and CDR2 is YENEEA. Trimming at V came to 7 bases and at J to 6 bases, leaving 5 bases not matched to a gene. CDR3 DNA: TGTGCCAGCAAACTAGCGGGAGCCCTCAATGAGCAGTTCTTC. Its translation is CASKLAGALNEQFF.

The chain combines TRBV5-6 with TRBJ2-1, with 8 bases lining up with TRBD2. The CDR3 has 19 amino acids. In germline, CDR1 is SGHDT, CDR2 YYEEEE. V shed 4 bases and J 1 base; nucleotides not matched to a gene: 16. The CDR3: CASSPSGSGKSVSYNEQFF. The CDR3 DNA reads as TGTGCCAGCAGCCCCTCTGGTAGCGGGAAAAGTGTGTCCTACAATGAGCAGTTCTTC.

For the CDR3, the DNA is TGTGCCAGCAGCTTCTCACCACCGACGGTCGAGCAGTACTTC. This translates into CASSFSPPTVEQYF. The V call is TRBV7-2, the J call TRBJ2-7; D is uncertain. The germline V gene encodes CDR1 SGHTA and CDR2 FQGNSA. The CDR3 contains 14 residues. V lost 3 bases and J lost 6, with 15 bases in between. The full variable domain, with the rest looked up from reference TRBV7-2 and TRBJ2-7, is GAGVSQSPSNKVTEKGKDVELRCDPISGHTALYWYRQSLGQGLEFLIYFQGNSAPDKSGLPSDRFSAERTGGSVSTLTIQRTQQEDSAVYLCASSFSPPTVEQYFGPGTRLTVT.

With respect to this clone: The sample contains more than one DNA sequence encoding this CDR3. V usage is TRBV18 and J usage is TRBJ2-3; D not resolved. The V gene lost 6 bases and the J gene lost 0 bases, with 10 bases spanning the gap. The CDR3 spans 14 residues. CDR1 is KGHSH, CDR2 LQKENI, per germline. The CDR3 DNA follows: TGTGCCAGCTCCAGCACGGCTAGCACAGATACGCAGTATTTT. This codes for CASSSTASTDTQYF.

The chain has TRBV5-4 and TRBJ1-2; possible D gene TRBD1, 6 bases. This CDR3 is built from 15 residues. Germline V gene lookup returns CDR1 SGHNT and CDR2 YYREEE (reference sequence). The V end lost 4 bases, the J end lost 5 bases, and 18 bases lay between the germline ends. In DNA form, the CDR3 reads TGTGCCAGCAGCCCAGATGCAGGGGCGGGGTATGGCTACACCTTC. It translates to CASSPDAGAGYGYTF.

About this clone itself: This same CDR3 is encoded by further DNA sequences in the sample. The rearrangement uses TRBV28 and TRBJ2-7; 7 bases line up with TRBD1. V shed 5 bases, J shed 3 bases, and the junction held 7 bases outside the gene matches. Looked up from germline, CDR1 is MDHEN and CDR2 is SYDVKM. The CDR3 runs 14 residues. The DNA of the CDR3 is TGTGCCAGCAGTCCTACCCGGGACAGCTACGAGCAGTACTTC. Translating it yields CASSPTRDSYEQYF.

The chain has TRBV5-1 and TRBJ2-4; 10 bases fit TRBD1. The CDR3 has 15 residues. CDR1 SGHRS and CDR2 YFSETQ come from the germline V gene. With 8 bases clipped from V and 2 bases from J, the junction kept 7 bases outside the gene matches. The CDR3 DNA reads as TGCGCCAGAGTCCGGGACAGGGGCTCCAAAAACATTCAGTACTTC. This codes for CARVRDRGSKNIQYF. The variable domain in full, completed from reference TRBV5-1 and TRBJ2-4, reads KAGVTQTPRYLIKTRGQQVTLSCSPISGHRSVSWYQQTPGQGLQFLFEYFSETQRNKGNFPGRFSGRQFSNSRSEMNVSTLELGDSALYLCARVRDRGSKNIQYFGAGTRLSVL.

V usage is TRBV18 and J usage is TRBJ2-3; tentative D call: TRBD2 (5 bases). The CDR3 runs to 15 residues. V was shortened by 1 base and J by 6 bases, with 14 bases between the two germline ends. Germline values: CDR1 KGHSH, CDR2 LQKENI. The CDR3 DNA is TGTGCCAGCTCACCACTAGCGTGGGCTTTCGATACGCAGTATTTT. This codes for CASSPLAWAFDTQYF.

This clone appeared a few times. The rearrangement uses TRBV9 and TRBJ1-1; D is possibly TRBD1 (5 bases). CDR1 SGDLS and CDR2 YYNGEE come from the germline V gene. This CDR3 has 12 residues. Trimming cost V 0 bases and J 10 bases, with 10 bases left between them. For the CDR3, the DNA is TGTGCCAGCAGCGTAGGTTCCGGGGGAGCTTTCTTT. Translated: CASSVGSGGAFF.

The CDR3 region has the DNA TGTGCCAGCAGCTTAGGGGGGGGACAGACCTACGAGCAGTACTTC. Protein sequence: CASSLGGGQTYEQYF. This chain uses TRBV11-2 with TRBJ2-7, with D perhaps matching TRBD1 or TRBD2 (7 bases each). The V and J ends lost 1 base and 2 bases respectively, with 12 bases between them. The CDR3 contains 15 residues. CDR1 SGHAT and CDR2 FQNNGV come from the germline V gene.

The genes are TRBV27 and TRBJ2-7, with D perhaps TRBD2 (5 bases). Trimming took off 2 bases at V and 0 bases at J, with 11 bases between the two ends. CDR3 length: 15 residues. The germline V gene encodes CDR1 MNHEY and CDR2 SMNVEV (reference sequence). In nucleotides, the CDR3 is TGTGCCAGCAGTTTAGGGTCGGGGATCTCCTACGAGCAGTACTTC. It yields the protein CASSLGSGISYEQYF.

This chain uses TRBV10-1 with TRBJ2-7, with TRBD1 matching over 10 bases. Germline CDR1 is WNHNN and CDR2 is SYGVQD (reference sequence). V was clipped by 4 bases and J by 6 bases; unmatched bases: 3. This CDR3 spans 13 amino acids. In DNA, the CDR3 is TGCGCCAGCAGTGGGGACAGGGGACGCGAGCAGTACTTC. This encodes CASSGDRGREQYF.

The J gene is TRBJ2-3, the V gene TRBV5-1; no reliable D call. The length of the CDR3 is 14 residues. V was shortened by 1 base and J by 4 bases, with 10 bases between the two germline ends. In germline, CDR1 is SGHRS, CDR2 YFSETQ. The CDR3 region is CASSLTTLPDTQYF. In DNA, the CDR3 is TGCGCCAGCAGCTTGACTACCCTCCCAGATACGCAGTATTTT.

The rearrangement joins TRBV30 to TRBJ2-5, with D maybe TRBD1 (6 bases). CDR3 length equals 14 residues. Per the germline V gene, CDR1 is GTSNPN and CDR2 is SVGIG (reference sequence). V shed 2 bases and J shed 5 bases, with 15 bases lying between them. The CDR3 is CAWSLQGSAETQYF. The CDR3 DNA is TGTGCCTGGAGTTTACAGGGATCAGCGGAGACCCAGTACTTC.

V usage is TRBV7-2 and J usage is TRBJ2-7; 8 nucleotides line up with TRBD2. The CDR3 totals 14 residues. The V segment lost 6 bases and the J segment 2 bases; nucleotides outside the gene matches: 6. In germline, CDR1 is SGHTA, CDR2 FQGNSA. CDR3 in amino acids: CASSGGRRTYEQYF. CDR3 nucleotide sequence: TGTGCCAGCAGTGGCGGGAGGCGAACCTACGAGCAGTACTTC.

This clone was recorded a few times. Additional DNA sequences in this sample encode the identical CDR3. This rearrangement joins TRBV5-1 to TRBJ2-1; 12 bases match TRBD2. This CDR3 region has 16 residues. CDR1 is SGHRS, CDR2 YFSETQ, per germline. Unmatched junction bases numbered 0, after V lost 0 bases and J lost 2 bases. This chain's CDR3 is CASSLGTSGAYNEQFF. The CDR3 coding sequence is TGCGCCAGCAGCTTGGGGACTAGCGGGGCCTACAATGAGCAGTTCTTC.

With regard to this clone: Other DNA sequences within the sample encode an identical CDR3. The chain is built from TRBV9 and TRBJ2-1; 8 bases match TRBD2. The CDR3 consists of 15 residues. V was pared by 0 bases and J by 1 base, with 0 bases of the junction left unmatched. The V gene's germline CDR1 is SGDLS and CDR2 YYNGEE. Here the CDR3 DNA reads TGTGCCAGCAGCGTAGAGCGGGAGTCCTACAATGAGCAGTTCTTC. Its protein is CASSVERESYNEQFF.

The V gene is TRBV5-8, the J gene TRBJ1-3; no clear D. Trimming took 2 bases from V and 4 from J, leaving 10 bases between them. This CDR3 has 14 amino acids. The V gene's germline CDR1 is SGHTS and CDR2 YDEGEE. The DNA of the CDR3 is TGTGCCAGCAGCTTATCTCCAGTCGGAAACACCATATATTTT. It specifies CASSLSPVGNTIYF.

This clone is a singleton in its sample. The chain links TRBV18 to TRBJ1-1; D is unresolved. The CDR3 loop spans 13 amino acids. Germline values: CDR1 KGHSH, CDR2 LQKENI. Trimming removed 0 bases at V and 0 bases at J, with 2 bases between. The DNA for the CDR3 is TGTGCCAGCTCACCACCGCTGAACACTGAAGCTTTCTTT. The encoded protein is CASSPPLNTEAFF.

CDR3 DNA sequence: TGTGCCAGCAGCTTAGTGGCCAGCGGGGTGGAGACCCAGTACTTC. Translated: CASSLVASGVETQYF. The rearrangement uses TRBV11-2 and TRBJ2-5; 7 bases fit TRBD2. In germline, CDR1 is SGHAT, CDR2 FQNNGV. CDR3 length: 15 residues. With V trimmed by 1 base and J by 5 bases, 7 bases remained unmatched.

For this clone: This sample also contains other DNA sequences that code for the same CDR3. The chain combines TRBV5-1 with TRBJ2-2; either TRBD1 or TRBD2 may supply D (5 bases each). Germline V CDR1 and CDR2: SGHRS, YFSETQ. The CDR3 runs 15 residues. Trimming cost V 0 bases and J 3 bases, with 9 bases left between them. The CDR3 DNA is TGCGCCAGCAGCTTGGCGAGGGGCGACACCGGGGAGCTGTTTTTT. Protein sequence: CASSLARGDTGELFF.

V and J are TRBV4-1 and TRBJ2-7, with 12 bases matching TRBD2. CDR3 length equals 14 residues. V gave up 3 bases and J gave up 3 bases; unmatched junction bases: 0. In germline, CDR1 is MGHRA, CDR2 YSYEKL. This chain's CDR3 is CASSQTSGSYEQYF. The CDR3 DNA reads TGCGCCAGCAGCCAGACTAGCGGGAGCTACGAGCAGTACTTC.

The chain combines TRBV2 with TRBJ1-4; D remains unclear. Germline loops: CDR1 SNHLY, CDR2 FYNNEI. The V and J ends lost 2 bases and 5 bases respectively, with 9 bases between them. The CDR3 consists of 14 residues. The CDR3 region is CASSEMEGNEKLFF. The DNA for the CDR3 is TGTGCCAGCAGTGAAATGGAAGGGAATGAAAAACTGTTTTTT.

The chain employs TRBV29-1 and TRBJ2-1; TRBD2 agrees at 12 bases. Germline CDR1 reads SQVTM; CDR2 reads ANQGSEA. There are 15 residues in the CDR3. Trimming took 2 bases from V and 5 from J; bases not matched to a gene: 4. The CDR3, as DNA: TGCAGCGTTGAATGGGCTAGCGGGAGGGACAATGAGCAGTTCTTC. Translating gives CSVEWASGRDNEQFF.

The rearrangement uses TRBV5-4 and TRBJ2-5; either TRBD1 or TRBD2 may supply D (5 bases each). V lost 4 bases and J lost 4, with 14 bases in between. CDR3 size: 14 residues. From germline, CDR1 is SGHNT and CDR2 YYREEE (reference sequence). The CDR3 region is CASSPRDRVETQYF. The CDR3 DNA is TGTGCCAGCAGCCCCCGGGACCGAGTAGAGACCCAGTACTTC.

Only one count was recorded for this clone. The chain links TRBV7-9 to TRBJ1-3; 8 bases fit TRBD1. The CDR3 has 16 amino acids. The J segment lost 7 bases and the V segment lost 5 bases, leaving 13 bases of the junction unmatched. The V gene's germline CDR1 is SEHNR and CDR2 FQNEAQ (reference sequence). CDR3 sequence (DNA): TGTGCCAGCAGCGCAGTCCGGGACAGGCAGCGGAACACCATATATTTT. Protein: CASSAVRDRQRNTIYF.